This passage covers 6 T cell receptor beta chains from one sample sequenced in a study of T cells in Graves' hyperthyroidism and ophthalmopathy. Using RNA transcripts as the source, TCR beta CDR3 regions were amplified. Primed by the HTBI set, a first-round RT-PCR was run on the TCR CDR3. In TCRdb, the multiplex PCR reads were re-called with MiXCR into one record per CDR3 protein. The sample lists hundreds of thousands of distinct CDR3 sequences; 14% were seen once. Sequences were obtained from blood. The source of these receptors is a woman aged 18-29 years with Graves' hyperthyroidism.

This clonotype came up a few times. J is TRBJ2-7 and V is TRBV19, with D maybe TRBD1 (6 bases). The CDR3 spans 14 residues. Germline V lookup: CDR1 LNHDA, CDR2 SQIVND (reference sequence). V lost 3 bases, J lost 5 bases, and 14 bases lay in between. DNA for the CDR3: TGTGCCAGTAGTATCCCCGACAGGCTGAACGAGCAGTACTTC. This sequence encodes CASSIPDRLNEQYF. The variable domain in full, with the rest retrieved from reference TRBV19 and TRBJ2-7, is DGGITQSPKYLFRKEGQNVTLSCEQNLNHDAMYWYRQDPGQGLRLIYYSQIVNDFQKGDIAEGYSVSREKKESFPLTVTSAQKNPTAFYLCASSIPDRLNEQYFGPGTRLTVT.

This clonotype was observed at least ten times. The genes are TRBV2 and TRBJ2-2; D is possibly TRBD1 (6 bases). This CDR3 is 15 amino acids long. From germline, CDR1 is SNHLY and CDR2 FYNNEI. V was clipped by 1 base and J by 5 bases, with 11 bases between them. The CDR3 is CASSEGGRGTGELFF. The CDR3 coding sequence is TGTGCCAGCAGTGAAGGGGGCAGGGGAACCGGGGAGCTGTTTTTT. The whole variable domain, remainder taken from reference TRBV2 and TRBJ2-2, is EPEVTQTPSHQVTQMGQEVILRCVPISNHLYFYWYRQILGQKVEFLVSFYNNEISEKSEIFDDQFSVERPDGSNFTLKIRSTKLEDSAMYFCASSEGGRGTGELFFGEGSRLTVL.

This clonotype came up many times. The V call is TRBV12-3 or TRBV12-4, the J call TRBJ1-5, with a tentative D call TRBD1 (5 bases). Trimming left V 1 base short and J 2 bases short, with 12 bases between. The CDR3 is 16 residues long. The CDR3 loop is CASSLGGDRGNQPQHF. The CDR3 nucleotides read TGTGCCAGCAGTTTAGGAGGGGATAGGGGCAATCAGCCCCAGCATTTT.

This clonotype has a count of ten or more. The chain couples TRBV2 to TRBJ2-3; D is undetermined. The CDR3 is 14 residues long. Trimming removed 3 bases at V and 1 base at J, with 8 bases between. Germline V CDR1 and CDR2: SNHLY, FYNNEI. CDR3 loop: CASSEEKGTDTQYF. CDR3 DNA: TGTGCCAGCAGTGAGGAGAAGGGCACAGATACGCAGTATTTT.

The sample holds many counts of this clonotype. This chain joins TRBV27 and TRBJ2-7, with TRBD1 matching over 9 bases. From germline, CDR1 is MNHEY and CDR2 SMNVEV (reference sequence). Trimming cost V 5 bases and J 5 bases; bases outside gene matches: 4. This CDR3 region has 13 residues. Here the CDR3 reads CASSQGTGNEQYF. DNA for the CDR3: TGTGCCAGCAGTCAGGGGACAGGGAACGAGCAGTACTTC.

The CDR3 sequence: CASSLDRVGEQFF. The CDR3 DNA sequence: TGTGCCAGCAGCTTAGACCGCGTTGGGGAGCAGTTCTTC. The chain joins TRBV7-9 to TRBJ2-1; no clear D. The CDR3 consists of 13 residues. Germline V gene lookup returns CDR1 SEHNR and CDR2 FQNEAQ (reference sequence). V shed 1 base and J shed 10 bases, with 11 bases lying between them.